This passage covers 23 T cell receptor beta chains from one sample sequenced in a study of blood T cell repertoires in COVID-19. The repertoire was sequenced with immunoSEQ multiplex PCR; TCRdb's copy has only in-frame clones and lacks some. The sample comprises about 240,000 clones, around 86% of which are singletons, and 5.5% to 9% rests with the top ten. The sample taken for sequencing was peripheral blood. All receptors come from a woman aged 70-85 years with active or convalescent COVID-19.

V is TRBV12-3 or TRBV12-4 and J is TRBJ2-7; TRBD1 matches 8 bases. CDR3 length: 13 amino acids. Trimming took 6 bases from V and 5 from J; bases not matched to a gene: 6. Written as DNA, the CDR3 is TGTGCCAGCAGGTTACAGGGGGGCAACGAGCAGTACTTC. Translation gives CASRLQGGNEQYF.

The V and J genes are TRBV7-3 and TRBJ1-3; D gene uncertain. Germline lookup yields CDR1 SGHTA and CDR2 FQGTGA. Trimming removed 4 bases from V and 1 base from J, with 8 bases in between. CDR3 size: 14 residues. The CDR3 nucleotides are TGTGCCAGCAGCTGGTCGGGTTCTGGAAACACCATATATTTT. Amino acid sequence: CASSWSGSGNTIYF.

This clone occurred a few times. CDR3 sequence: CATSGRDRGKNEQFF. CDR3 DNA: TGTGCCACCAGCGGCCGGGACAGGGGGAAAAATGAGCAGTTCTTC. The chain links TRBV15 to TRBJ2-1; 11 bases are a match to TRBD1. Germline-derived CDR1 and CDR2 are LNHNV and YYDKDF (reference sequence). CDR3 length: 15 residues. After removal of 5 bases from V and 7 bases from J, the junction contained 7 bases not matched to a gene. The entire variable domain, with the rest obtained from reference TRBV15 and TRBJ2-1, is as follows: DAMVIQNPRYQVTQFGKPVTLSCSQTLNHNVMYWYQQKSSQAPKLLFHYYDKDFNNEADTPDNFQSRRPNTSFCFLDIRSPGLGDTAMYLCATSGRDRGKNEQFFGPGTRLTVL.

The rearrangement joins TRBV5-1 to TRBJ1-1; 7 positions match TRBD1. Trimming took 3 bases from V and 1 from J; bases not matched to a gene: 12. Germline V gene sequence: CDR1 SGHRS, CDR2 YFSETQ. The CDR3 runs 17 residues. The CDR3 DNA reads as TGCGCCAGCAGCTCATTGACAGGGCCCGTAGGGAACACTGAAGCTTTCTTT. It translates to CASSSLTGPVGNTEAFF.

This chain links TRBV6-5 with TRBJ1-5; TRBD1 might be the D (6 bases). The CDR3 loop spans 14 amino acids. The germline V gene encodes CDR1 MNHEY and CDR2 SVGAGI. V was shortened by 2 bases and J by 5 bases, with 10 bases between the two germline ends. This CDR3 is CASSYRGGHQPQHF. The CDR3 DNA follows: TGTGCCAGCAGTTACAGGGGGGGACATCAGCCCCAGCATTTT.

This clone was seen more than once but under ten times. The V and J genes are TRBV4-1 and TRBJ1-3; D is perhaps TRBD1 (6 bases). The V and J ends lost 0 bases and 2 bases respectively, with 14 bases between them. This CDR3 spans 17 amino acids. Germline CDR1 reads MGHRA; CDR2 reads YSYEKL. CDR3 nucleotide sequence: TGCGCCAGCAGCCAAGATAACAGGGCCGGCGCTGGAAACACCATATATTTT. This sequence encodes CASSQDNRAGAGNTIYF.

CDR3: CASSHSGVNYGYTF. The CDR3 DNA is TGTGCCAGCAGCCACTCGGGGGTTAACTATGGCTACACCTTC. V and J are TRBV6-5 and TRBJ1-2, with D possibly TRBD1 on 5 matching bases. With 6 bases removed from V and 1 base from J, the gap between germline ends came to 12 bases. This CDR3 has 14 residues. CDR1 and CDR2 from the germline V gene are MNHEY and SVGAGI.

The chain has TRBV6-5 and TRBJ2-3; maybe TRBD1 (6 bases). Trimming stripped 6 bases from V and 5 bases from J, with 18 bases between. This CDR3 is built from 15 residues. Germline V gene sequence: CDR1 MNHEY, CDR2 SVGAGI. CDR3 DNA sequence: TGTGCCAGCAGGTCCTCAGGGGTGGGTGGAGATACGCAGTATTTT. The encoded protein is CASRSSGVGGDTQYF.

The chain links TRBV29-1 to TRBJ2-1; D is perhaps TRBD2 (6 bases). Trimming stripped 1 base from V and 5 bases from J, with 15 bases between. The CDR3 length is 15 residues. Germline CDR1 and CDR2: SQVTM and ANQGSEA. This CDR3 reads CSVEVWWGEHNEQFF. CDR3 bases: TGCAGCGTTGAAGTCTGGTGGGGGGAGCACAATGAGCAGTTCTTC.

The chain links TRBV4-2 to TRBJ1-4; possibly TRBD1 for D (5 bases). Trimming took 1 base from V and 8 from J, leaving 20 bases between them. Germline CDR1 reads LGHNA; CDR2 reads YNFKEQ. This CDR3 has 17 amino acids. DNA of the CDR3: TGTGCCAGCAGCCAAGTAGGGCCCCCCAGGGCAGACGAAAAACTGTTTTTT. It is translated as CASSQVGPPRADEKLFF.

The chain joins TRBV6-6 to TRBJ1-1; D is unresolved. Germline assignment: CDR1 MNHNY and CDR2 SVGAGI (reference sequence). Trimming cost V 2 bases and J 1 base, with 5 bases left between them. This CDR3 spans 13 amino acids. The chain's CDR3 is CASSYGPNTEAFF. DNA of the CDR3: TGTGCCAGCAGTTACGGCCCGAACACTGAAGCTTTCTTT.

In this sample, this clone turned up once. This sequence joins TRBV7-8 and TRBJ2-2, with TRBD2 as a possible D gene (5 bases). V dropped 2 bases and J dropped 8 bases, with 12 bases sitting between them. The CDR3 consists of 14 residues. Germline V CDR1 and CDR2: SGHVS, FQNEAQ. CDR3 region: CASSLSGNEGELFF. CDR3 coding DNA: TGTGCCAGCAGCTTATCGGGAAACGAGGGGGAGCTGTTTTTT.

The gene calls are TRBV11-2 and TRBJ2-3; 9 bases are a match to TRBD2. Germline lookup yields CDR1 SGHAT and CDR2 FQNNGV. V lost 5 bases, J lost 5 bases, and 11 bases stayed unmatched. CDR3 length equals 16 residues. CDR3 residues: CASSKAGGPGVDTQYF. The CDR3, as DNA: TGTGCCAGCAGCAAAGCGGGGGGCCCTGGTGTAGATACGCAGTATTTT.

The rearrangement uses TRBV25-1 and TRBJ1-4; D unresolved. Trimming stripped 1 base from V and 2 bases from J, with 8 bases between. Per the germline V gene, CDR1 is MGHDK and CDR2 is SYGVNS. The length of the CDR3 is 15 residues. Here the CDR3 DNA reads TGTGCCAGCAGTGAATCCCCGGTTACTAATGAAAAACTGTTTTTT. It specifies CASSESPVTNEKLFF.

The chain employs TRBV3-1 (or the pseudogene TRBV3-2) and TRBJ2-4, with TRBD2 matching over 14 bases. V dropped 4 bases and J dropped 6; count of bases not matched to a gene: 5. The CDR3 runs to 16 residues. Germline CDR1 reads LGHDT; CDR2 reads YNNKEL (reference sequence). The CDR3 loop is CASSPGLAGGSNIQYF. The CDR3 DNA sequence: TGTGCCAGCAGCCCCGGACTAGCGGGGGGATCAAACATTCAGTACTTC.

The chain joins TRBV4-3 to TRBJ2-1; 11 bases line up with TRBD2. Trimming cost V 0 bases and J 4 bases; bases outside gene matches: 2. This CDR3 is built from 16 residues. Germline CDR1 LGHNA, CDR2 YSLEER. The CDR3 region has the DNA TGCGCCAGCAGCCAAGATATAGCGGGGGGGTACAATGAGCAGTTCTTC. This translates into CASSQDIAGGYNEQFF.

This clone occurred once. The J gene is TRBJ1-2, the V gene TRBV5-8; D uncertain. Deletions cut 0 bases from V and 6 bases from J, with 3 bases between. Looked up from germline, CDR1 is SGHTS and CDR2 is YDEGEE. This CDR3 has 11 amino acids. The CDR3 region has the DNA TGTGCCAGCAGCTTGGCCAATGGCTACACCTTC. Its translation is CASSLANGYTF.

The rearrangement links TRBV15 to TRBJ2-5; D gene uncertain. The germline V and J ends were trimmed by 0 bases and 1 base, with 9 bases remaining between them. This CDR3 comprises 15 residues. Germline V gene data show CDR1 as LNHNV and CDR2 as YYDKDF (reference sequence). CDR3 sequence reads: CATSREVHTQETQYF. The CDR3 region has the DNA TGTGCCACCAGCAGAGAGGTCCACACCCAAGAGACCCAGTACTTC.

J is TRBJ2-5 and V is TRBV19, with 12 bases lining up with TRBD2. V shed 4 bases, J shed 5 bases, and the junction held 8 bases outside the gene matches. Germline values: CDR1 LNHDA, CDR2 SQIVND (reference sequence). This CDR3 has 16 amino acids. CDR3: CASSTPSGGARETQYF. The CDR3 DNA is TGTGCCAGTAGTACCCCTAGCGGGGGGGCCCGGGAGACCCAGTACTTC.

This sequence joins TRBV27 and TRBJ2-7; D is perhaps TRBD1 (5 bases). V was trimmed by 4 bases and J by 2 bases, leaving 12 bases between them. Germline-derived CDR1 and CDR2 are MNHEY and SMNVEV (reference sequence). The CDR3 runs to 14 residues. CDR3 sequence reads: CASSYKQDAYEQYF. The DNA of the CDR3 is TGTGCCAGCAGTTACAAACAGGACGCCTACGAGCAGTACTTC.

The chain joins TRBV6-1 to TRBJ1-5; a weak D match, TRBD1 (6 bases). The V and J ends lost 4 bases and 5 bases respectively, with 24 bases between them. This CDR3 has 18 residues. Germline V gene sequence: CDR1 MNHNS, CDR2 SASEGT. CDR3 sequence (DNA): TGTGCCAGCAGTGCTAGGCAGGGCTTTGGAGAGGGGGATCAGCCCCAGCATTTT. Encoded protein: CASSARQGFGEGDQPQHF.

The chain links TRBV19 to TRBJ1-3; TRBD1 matches at 10 bases. Germline CDR1 and CDR2: LNHDA and SQIVND (reference sequence). V was clipped by 6 bases and J by 8 bases; unmatched bases: 1. The CDR3 covers 12 residues. CDR3 region: CASRGQGHTIYF. The CDR3 DNA is TGTGCCAGTAGGGGACAGGGGCACACCATATATTTT.

CDR3 sequence reads: CATSATGDTQYF. DNA for the CDR3: TGTGCCACCAGTGCTACGGGAGATACGCAGTATTTT. The chain uses TRBV24-1 and TRBJ2-3; no clear D gene. Germline V gives CDR1 KGHDR, CDR2 SFDVKD. The germline V and J ends were trimmed by 5 bases and 5 bases, with 7 bases remaining between them. The CDR3 spans 12 residues.